This T cell receptor beta chain was retrieved from a study of blood T cell repertoires in COVID-19 (dated by TCRdb to 2019 to 2021). For the wider study: Samples from collaborators originated in the United States, Italy and Spain and spanned both the acute and convalescent phases of COVID-19. The repertoires were released in a freely available public database intended as a resource for research on the immune response to SARS-CoV-2. Where available, HLA class I and class II types were taken from metadata supplied by the sample provider and were not determined by assay-based typing. The samples were drawn from the first 160 participants of the ongoing ImmuneRACE study and from roughly 1,300 subjects provided by 6 global collaborators. Nearly every sample came with metadata listing a de-identified subject ID, COVID-19 status, age in years and sex. Subjects who had been exposed to COVID-19, were actively infected with it, or had recovered from it provided the deeply sampled blood TCRbeta repertoires that made up the dataset. The material from the prospective study consisted of cDNA or gDNA derived from T cells, B-cell-depleted T cells, or PBMCs.

The immunoSEQ Assay, a bias-controlled multiplex PCR, was used to amplify TCRbeta CDR3 regions from genomic DNA. The paper's processing steps were these. The number of nucleated cells in each sample was estimated from the amplification of reference gene primers within the assay. To quantify the absolute abundance of each unique TCRbeta CDR3 rearrangement, sequence reads were collapsed and filtered. Productive Simpson clonality was computed per sample as the square root of Simpson's diversity index over productive rearrangements. This immuneACCESS table, as held by TCRdb, lists in-frame sequences with V and J called but not all clones. Of the missing ones, under half trace to an unresolved V gene in checked studies; the others have no known cause. V and J calls and clone size are those listed in that table; D and trimming were worked out from the DNA. In all, the sample holds under 300,000 clones, and 75% to 85% of those were seen once. The top ten constitute around an eighth of the sample.

Worth noting for this clone: The antigen it recognizes is unknown. No much larger clonotype is one base removed from it; base qualities were not supplied.

Points the paper makes about the study in general: How much clinical and demographic metadata was included differed by source and by participant, and the metadata was provided uncurated.

Reading from cysteine to phenylalanine, the CDR3 counts 15 amino acids. The retained sequence is limited to the CDR3, 45 bases, with the frame set at the first base. According to the germline V gene (reference sequence), CDR1 reads MNHNY and CDR2 reads SVGAGI. Trimming accounts for 7 bases at V and 2 bases at J, while the number of junction bases matched to no gene is 8. Whole blood was collected in K2EDTA tubes by collaborating institutions according to the institutions' own protocols. For TCRbeta analysis, collaborators shipped samples in one of three forms: frozen whole blood, isolated PBMCs, or DNA extracted from either of those sample types.

The sample consisted of peripheral blood. The receptor was isolated from a woman aged 55 to 70 with active or convalescent COVID-19. The chain is encoded by TRBV6-6 joined to TRBJ1-1; 9 bases in the junction line up with TRBD1. The nucleotide sequence reads as follows: TGTGCCAGCACGACAGGGGGACACCTCAACACTGAAGCTTTCTTT. Translated, it gives CASTTGGHLNTEAFF.